This TCR beta chain was identified during a study of blood T cell repertoires in COVID-19. Overall study context: The cDNA or gDNA used as material had been derived from T cells, B-cell-depleted T cells, or PBMCs.

Germline lookup yields CDR1 LGHDT and CDR2 YNNKEL (reference sequence). The CDR3 sequence is 15 residues long. With 3 bases removed from V and 7 bases from J, the gap between germline ends came to 17 bases. Repertoires were generated with immunoSEQ multiplex PCR, while TCRdb's copy carries only in-frame clones and drops some. Of roughly 520,000 clones in the sample, roughly 90% are singletons; the top ten hold less than 2%. Only a few counts were recorded for this clone. Sequences were obtained from PBMCs or T cells enriched from blood (not recorded which). V and J are TRBV3-1 (or the pseudogene TRBV3-2) and TRBJ2-3; perhaps TRBD2 as D (6 bases). The origin of this receptor is a middle-aged woman who had recovered from COVID-19. The CDR3 coding sequence is TGTGCCAGCAGCCACAGCGGGCCACTGAAAAATACGCAGTATTTT. Residues: CASSHSGPLKNTQYF.